These 24 T cell receptor beta chains share one sample of origin, sequenced in a study of blood T cell repertoires in COVID-19. TCRdb keeps only in-frame clones here, not all; method: immunoSEQ multiplex PCR. There are about 250,000 clones in the sample; about 88% occur only once, and 2.5% to 3% lies in the top ten. Sequenced material: PBMCs or T cells enriched from blood (not recorded which). The receptors were gathered from a woman aged 45 to 65 who had recovered from COVID-19.

V gene TRBV25-1 combines with J gene TRBJ2-3, with TRBD2 identical over 8 bases. The length of the CDR3 is 15 residues. The ends lost 6 bases at V and 7 bases at J; junction bases unmatched: 12. The germline V gene has CDR1 MGHDK and CDR2 SYGVNS. CDR3 nucleotide sequence: TGTGCCAGCAGCCCCCTACGCGGGGGGCTTAATACGCAGTATTTT. It encodes CASSPLRGGLNTQYF.

The rearrangement uses TRBV12-3 or TRBV12-4 and TRBJ1-2; 7 bases align to TRBD1. CDR3 length: 13 amino acids. With V trimmed by 1 base and J by 8 bases, 4 bases remained unmatched. The CDR3 sequence is CASSLDRGEGYTF. In nucleotides, the CDR3 is TGTGCCAGCAGTTTAGACAGGGGTGAGGGCTACACCTTC.

The V and J genes are TRBV25-1 and TRBJ2-2; 9 nucleotides align to TRBD1. The CDR3 consists of 15 residues. J lost 5 bases, V lost 6 bases, and 7 bases had no gene match. The germline CDR1 and CDR2 sequences are MGHDK and SYGVNS. CDR3 nucleotide sequence: TGTGCCAGCAGCCCACAGGGGGCAATTACCGGGGAGCTGTTTTTT. Translation gives CASSPQGAITGELFF.

This chain links TRBV28 with TRBJ1-5; 9 nucleotides line up with TRBD1. This CDR3 comprises 14 residues. Germline V gene data show CDR1 as MDHEN and CDR2 as SYDVKM. After removal of 6 bases from V and 6 bases from J, the junction contained 6 bases not matched to a gene. In nucleotides, the CDR3 is TGTGCCAGCAGCAAGGACAGGGGCCGTCAGCCCCAGCATTTT. This sequence encodes CASSKDRGRQPQHF. Based on the CDR3 plus reference TRBV28 and TRBJ1-5, the full variable domain is DVKVTQSSRYLVKRTGEKVFLECVQDMDHENMFWYRQDPGLGLRLIYFSYDVKMKEKGDIPEGYSVSREKKERFSLILESASTNQTSMYLCASSKDRGRQPQHFGDGTRLSIL.

A single count supports this clone. The identical CDR3 is also encoded by other nucleotide sequences in the sample. This chain joins TRBV28 and TRBJ2-7; tentative D call: TRBD1 (5 bases). Trimming removed 1 base from V and 7 bases from J, with 8 bases in between. The CDR3 sequence is 12 residues long. The V gene's germline CDR1 is MDHEN and CDR2 SYDVKM. The CDR3 coding sequence is TGTGCCAGCAGTTTATTGGCAGGGGAGCAGTACTTC. This sequence encodes CASSLLAGEQYF.

The gene calls are TRBV3-1 (or the pseudogene TRBV3-2) and TRBJ1-3, with TRBD1 as a possible D gene (5 bases). CDR3 size: 14 residues. Germline assignment: CDR1 LGHDT and CDR2 YNNKEL (reference sequence). Deletions cut 2 bases from V and 8 bases from J, with 13 bases between. The CDR3 coding sequence is TGTGCCAGCAGCCAAAGGTCAGGGTGGGACACCATATATTTT. Amino acids: CASSQRSGWDTIYF.

The rearrangement joins TRBV6-5 to TRBJ1-6, with D perhaps TRBD1 (6 bases). This CDR3 has 16 residues. Trimming took 3 bases from V and 2 from J, leaving 11 bases between them. From germline, CDR1 is MNHEY and CDR2 SVGAGI. CDR3 residues: CASSYGGWTYNSPLHF. The DNA for the CDR3 is TGTGCCAGCAGTTATGGGGGCTGGACCTATAATTCACCCCTCCACTTT.

The rearrangement links TRBV6-5 to TRBJ1-6, with a possible D match to TRBD1 (6 bases). Between the trimmed V and J ends, which lost 6 bases and 7 bases, there was a span of 13 bases. Germline V gene lookup returns CDR1 MNHEY and CDR2 SVGAGI. CDR3 length: 14 residues. In DNA, the CDR3 is TGTGCCAGCAGACGCACAGGGTTAAATTCACCCCTCCACTTT. Translating it yields CASRRTGLNSPLHF.

The CDR3 nucleotides read TGTGCCAGCAGTTTAGCGGGACTAGCCAAAAGGGGGGCAGATACGCAGTATTTT. Residues: CASSLAGLAKRGADTQYF. The V gene is TRBV28, the J gene TRBJ2-3; TRBD2 matches 9 bases. The V gene's germline CDR1 is MDHEN and CDR2 SYDVKM. V gave up 2 bases and J gave up 4 bases; unmatched junction bases: 13. The CDR3 sequence is 18 residues long.

The rearrangement joins TRBV3-1 (or the pseudogene TRBV3-2) to TRBJ1-5; 8 bases agree with TRBD1. The V gene end was trimmed by 5 bases and the J gene end by 4 bases; junction bases not matched to a gene: 7. CDR1 and CDR2 from the germline V gene are LGHDT and YNNKEL (reference sequence). The CDR3 is 15 residues long. This CDR3 is CASSDTGTGNQPQHF. The DNA of the CDR3 is TGTGCCAGCAGCGATACCGGGACAGGAAATCAGCCCCAGCATTTT.

V is TRBV24-1 and J is TRBJ1-2, with a possible D match to TRBD1 (6 bases). The CDR3 contains 14 residues. Trimming shortened V by 3 bases and J by 7 bases, and 14 bases separated the two germline ends. CDR1 and CDR2 from the germline V gene are KGHDR and SFDVKD. The CDR3 loop reads CATSDDRDTGGYTF. The CDR3 bases are TGTGCCACCAGTGATGACCGGGACACCGGTGGCTACACCTTC.

This sequence joins TRBV19 and TRBJ2-1; D uncertain. Trimming pared 1 base from V and 9 bases from J, leaving 10 bases between. CDR1 and CDR2 (germline): LNHDA, SQIVND (reference sequence). The CDR3 consists of 13 residues. The CDR3 nucleotides are TGTGCCAGTAGTATAGTCATAGCTTTTGAGCAGTTCTTC. Amino acid sequence: CASSIVIAFEQFF.

The sample holds a few counts of this clone. This chain links TRBV30 with TRBJ1-5; D gene unclear. V dropped 1 base and J dropped 6 bases, with 10 bases sitting between them. Germline V gene sequence: CDR1 GTSNPN, CDR2 SVGIG (reference sequence). The CDR3 is made up of 13 amino acids. For the CDR3, the DNA is TGTGCCTGGAGTGGGGCAGGAGGTCAGCCCCAGCATTTT. It yields the protein CAWSGAGGQPQHF. Based on the CDR3 plus reference TRBV30 and TRBJ1-5, the full variable domain is SQTIHQWPATLVQPVGSPLSLECTVEGTSNPNLYWYRQAAGRGLQLLFYSVGIGQISSEVPQNLSASRPQDRQFILSSKKLLLSDSGFYLCAWSGAGGQPQHFGDGTRLSIL.

About this clone itself: The same CDR3 arises from other DNA sequences in this sample as well. The CDR3 DNA sequence: TGTGCCAGCAGCTTACTACAGGGTTACGAGCAGTACTTC. This sequence encodes CASSLLQGYEQYF. The chain combines TRBV7-2 with TRBJ2-7, with D possibly being TRBD1 (6 bases). V was trimmed by 2 bases and J by 4 bases, leaving 9 bases between them. Germline V gene data show CDR1 as SGHTA and CDR2 as FQGNSA. CDR3 length: 13 residues.

V usage is TRBV9 and J usage is TRBJ1-6, with 8 bases lining up with TRBD1. In germline, CDR1 is SGDLS, CDR2 YYNGEE. V shed 4 bases and J 7 bases; nucleotides not matched to a gene: 7. CDR3 length: 15 amino acids. CDR3 sequence: CASSTRDRNNSPLHF. CDR3 nucleotide sequence: TGTGCCAGCAGCACCCGGGACAGGAACAATTCACCCCTCCACTTT.

The chain is built from TRBV4-3 and TRBJ1-4; tentatively, D is TRBD1 (6 bases). This CDR3 contains 15 residues. Germline CDR1 is LGHNA and CDR2 is YSLEER. Trimming took 0 bases from V and 6 from J, leaving 11 bases between them. The CDR3 loop reads CASSQDQGLYEKLFF. DNA of the CDR3: TGCGCCAGCAGCCAAGATCAGGGGCTTTATGAAAAACTGTTTTTT.

The V and J genes are TRBV24-1 and TRBJ2-1; 11 positions agree with TRBD2. CDR3 length: 13 residues. CDR1 is KGHDR and CDR2 is SFDVKD in the germline V gene. V trimming: 7 bases; J trimming: 9 bases; junction bases outside the gene matches: 4. The CDR3 DNA reads TGTGCCACCAGGGGGACTAGCGGTAGTGAGCAGTTCTTC. Protein product: CATRGTSGSEQFF.

This chain links TRBV19 with TRBJ1-1; 9 bases line up with TRBD1. There are 16 residues in the CDR3. Germline CDR1 and CDR2: LNHDA and SQIVND (reference sequence). V was pared by 5 bases and J by 1 base, with 8 bases of the junction left unmatched. CDR3: CASSAPGDRANTEAFF. CDR3 sequence (DNA): TGTGCCAGTAGTGCCCCCGGGGACAGGGCGAACACTGAAGCTTTCTTT.

This chain joins TRBV12-3 or TRBV12-4 and TRBJ1-1; a weak D match, TRBD1 (5 bases). Trimming took 5 bases from V and 11 from J, leaving 18 bases between them. This CDR3 contains 13 residues. CDR3 in DNA: TGTGCCAGCAGTCCGGGGGGGAGGGTTGTGGCTTTCTTT. This sequence encodes CASSPGGRVVAFF.

The V call is TRBV10-2, the J call TRBJ2-7; the D gene is possibly TRBD1 (6 bases). The CDR3 totals 14 residues. V was pared by 10 bases and J by 0 bases, with 16 bases between. Germline loops: CDR1 WSHSY, CDR2 SAAADI. In nucleotides, the CDR3 is TGCGCCACCAGAGGGACACCGAGCTCCTACGAGCAGTACTTC. Protein sequence: CATRGTPSSYEQYF.

The J gene is TRBJ1-4, the V gene TRBV5-4; 9 bases map to TRBD1. J lost 0 bases, V lost 0 bases, and 12 bases had no gene match. This CDR3 has 20 amino acids. Germline V gene data show CDR1 as SGHNT and CDR2 as YYREEE (reference sequence). CDR3 loop: CASSLARRTGAFATNEKLFF. The CDR3 nucleotides are TGTGCCAGCAGCTTGGCCCGCCGGACAGGGGCCTTTGCAACTAATGAAAAACTGTTTTTT.

This chain links TRBV5-5 with TRBJ1-5, with 8 bases fitting TRBD1. The CDR3 extends over 16 amino acids. The germline CDR1 and CDR2 sequences are SGHKS and YYEKEE (reference sequence). Trimming at V came to 0 bases and at J to 6 bases, leaving 8 bases not matched to a gene. CDR3 sequence (DNA): TGTGCCAGCAGCTTGGCTGCCGGGACAGGAACTCAGCCCCAGCATTTT. It encodes CASSLAAGTGTQPQHF. The full variable domain, in which reference TRBV5-5 and TRBJ1-5 provide the parts outside the CDR3, is DAGVTQSPTHLIKTRGQQVTLRCSPISGHKSVSWYQQVLGQGPQFIFQYYEKEERGRGNFPDRFSARQFPNYSSELNVNALLLGDSALYLCASSLAAGTGTQPQHFGDGTRLSIL.

The chain is built from TRBV6-2 or TRBV6-3 and TRBJ1-5; 8 bases are a match to TRBD1. The CDR3 sequence is 16 residues long. Losses at the gene ends were 5 bases for V and 3 bases for J; bases not matched to a gene: 9. Per the germline V gene, CDR1 is MNHEY and CDR2 is SVGEGT. The CDR3 loop reads CASSRTGTGYNQPQHF. The DNA of the CDR3 is TGTGCCAGCAGTAGAACCGGGACAGGATACAATCAGCCCCAGCATTTT.

A single count supports this clone. Here the CDR3 reads CASSMTGTGNTIYF. The CDR3 DNA sequence: TGTGCCAGCAGTATGACAGGGACTGGAAACACCATATATTTT. This sequence joins TRBV25-1 and TRBJ1-3; 7 bases align to TRBD1. The V segment lost 5 bases and the J segment 2 bases; nucleotides outside the gene matches: 3. The CDR3 sequence is 14 residues long. From germline, CDR1 is MGHDK and CDR2 SYGVNS.